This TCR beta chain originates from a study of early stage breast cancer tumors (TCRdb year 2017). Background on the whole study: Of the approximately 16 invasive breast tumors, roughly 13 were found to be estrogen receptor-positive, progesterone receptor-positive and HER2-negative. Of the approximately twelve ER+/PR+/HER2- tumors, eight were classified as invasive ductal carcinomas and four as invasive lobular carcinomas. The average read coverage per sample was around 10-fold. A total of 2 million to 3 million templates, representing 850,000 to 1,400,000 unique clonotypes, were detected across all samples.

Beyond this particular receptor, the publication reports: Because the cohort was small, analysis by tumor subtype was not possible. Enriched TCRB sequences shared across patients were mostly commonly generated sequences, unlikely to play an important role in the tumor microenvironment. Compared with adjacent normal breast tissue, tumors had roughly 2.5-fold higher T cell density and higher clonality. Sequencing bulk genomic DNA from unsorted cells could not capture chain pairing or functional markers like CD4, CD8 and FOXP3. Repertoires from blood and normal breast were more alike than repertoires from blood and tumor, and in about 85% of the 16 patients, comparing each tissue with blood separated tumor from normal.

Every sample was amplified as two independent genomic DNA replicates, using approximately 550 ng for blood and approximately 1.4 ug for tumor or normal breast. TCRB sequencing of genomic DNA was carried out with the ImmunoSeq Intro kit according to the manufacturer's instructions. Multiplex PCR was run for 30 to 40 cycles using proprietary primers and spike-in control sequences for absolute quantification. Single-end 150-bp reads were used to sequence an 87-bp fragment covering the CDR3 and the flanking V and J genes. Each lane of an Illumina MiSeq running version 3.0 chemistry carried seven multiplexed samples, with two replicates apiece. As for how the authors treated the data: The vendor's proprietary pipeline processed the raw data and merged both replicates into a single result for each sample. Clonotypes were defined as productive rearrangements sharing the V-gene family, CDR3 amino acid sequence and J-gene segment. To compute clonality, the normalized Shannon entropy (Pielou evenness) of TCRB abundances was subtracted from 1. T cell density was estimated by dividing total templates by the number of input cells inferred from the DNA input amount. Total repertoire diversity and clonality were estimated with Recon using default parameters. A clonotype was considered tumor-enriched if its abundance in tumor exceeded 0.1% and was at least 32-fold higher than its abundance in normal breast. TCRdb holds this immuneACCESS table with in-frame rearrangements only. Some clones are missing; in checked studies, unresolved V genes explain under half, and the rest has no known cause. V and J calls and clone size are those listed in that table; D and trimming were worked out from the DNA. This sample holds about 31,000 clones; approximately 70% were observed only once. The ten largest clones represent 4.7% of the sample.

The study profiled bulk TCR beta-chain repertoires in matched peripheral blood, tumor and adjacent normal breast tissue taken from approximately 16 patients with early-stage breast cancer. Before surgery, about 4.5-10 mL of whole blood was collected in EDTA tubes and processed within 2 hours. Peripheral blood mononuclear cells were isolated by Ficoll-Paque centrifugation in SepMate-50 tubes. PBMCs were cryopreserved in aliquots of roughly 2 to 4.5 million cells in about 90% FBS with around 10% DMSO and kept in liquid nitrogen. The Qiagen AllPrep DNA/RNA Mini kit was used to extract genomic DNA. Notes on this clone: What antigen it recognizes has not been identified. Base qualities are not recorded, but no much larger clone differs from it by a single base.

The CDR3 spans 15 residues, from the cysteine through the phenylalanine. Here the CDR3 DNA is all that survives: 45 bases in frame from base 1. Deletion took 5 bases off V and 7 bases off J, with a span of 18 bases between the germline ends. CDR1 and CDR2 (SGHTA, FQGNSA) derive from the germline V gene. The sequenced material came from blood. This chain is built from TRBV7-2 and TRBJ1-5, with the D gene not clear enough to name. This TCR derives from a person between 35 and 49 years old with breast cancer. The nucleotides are TGTGCCAGCAGCCCAACCGGGGTAGGGATGCAGCCCCAGCATTTT. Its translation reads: CASSPTGVGMQPQHF. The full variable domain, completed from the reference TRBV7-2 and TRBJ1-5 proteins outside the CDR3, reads GAGVSQSPSNKVTEKGKDVELRCDPISGHTALYWYRQSLGQGLEFLIYFQGNSAPDKSGLPSDRFSAERTGGSVSTLTIQRTQQEDSAVYLCASSPTGVGMQPQHFGDGTRLSIL.